These 22 T cell receptor beta chains originate from one sample sequenced in a study of T cells after yellow fever vaccination. TCRdb passed the 5' RACE reads through MiXCR, listing each CDR3 protein once. The sample shows 100,000 to 150,000 distinct CDR3 sequences, roughly 15% of them seen only once. The material was CD8+ T cells sorted from PBMCs, obtained 5 days after the yellow fever booster vaccination. Receptor source: a man younger than 30 who received the YFV17D yellow fever vaccine.

CDR3 sequence (DNA): TGTGCCAGCAGCTTGGGGTGGCGCACTGAAGCTTTCTTT. Translation: CASSLGWRTEAFF. This sequence joins TRBV5-5 and TRBJ1-1; no firm D call. Trimming pared 0 bases from V and 4 bases from J, leaving 7 bases between. The CDR3 runs 13 residues. Germline V CDR1 and CDR2: SGHKS, YYEKEE (reference sequence).

The chain recombines TRBV20-1 with TRBJ1-2; D gene uncertain. The germline V and J ends were trimmed by 2 bases and 0 bases, with 7 bases remaining between them. CDR1 is DFQATT and CDR2 is SNEGSKA in the germline V gene (reference sequence). The CDR3 consists of 13 residues. The CDR3 DNA reads TGCAGTGCTAGATGGAAAGCTAACTATGGCTACACCTTC. It translates to CSARWKANYGYTF.

This chain connects TRBV5-5 to TRBJ1-1, with D possibly matching TRBD1 (6 bases). Trimming took off 4 bases at V and 1 base at J, with 17 bases between the two ends. The CDR3 runs 16 residues. Looked up from germline, CDR1 is SGHKS and CDR2 is YYEKEE (reference sequence). The DNA for the CDR3 is TGTGCCAGCAGCCTGGGGGTTGGGACATGGAACACTGAAGCTTTCTTT. It codes for CASSLGVGTWNTEAFF.

The count of this clonotype is one. The J gene is TRBJ1-5, the V gene TRBV4-3; possible D gene TRBD1, 6 bases. Trimming took off 4 bases at V and 6 bases at J, with 16 bases between the two ends. This CDR3 comprises 15 residues. The V gene's germline CDR1 is LGHNA and CDR2 YSLEER. The DNA of the CDR3 is TGCGCCAGCAGCCCTGGGGGGGGCCTTTTTCAGCCCCAGCATTTT. The encoded protein is CASSPGGGLFQPQHF.

The chain employs TRBV4-1 and TRBJ2-7, with 7 bases identical to TRBD1. The CDR3 contains 18 residues. J lost 4 bases, V lost 4 bases, and 19 bases had no gene match. The germline V gene encodes CDR1 MGHRA and CDR2 YSYEKL. The DNA of the CDR3 is TGCGCCAGCAGCCCGGAAGAAAACAGGGGATTATTTGGTTACGAGCAGTACTTC. The encoded protein is CASSPEENRGLFGYEQYF.

In DNA form, the CDR3 reads TGCAGTGCTCGACAGGGTATCAGGGAGACCCAGTACTTC. Translated: CSARQGIRETQYF. The rearrangement links TRBV20-1 to TRBJ2-5, with TRBD1 identical over 7 bases. Germline trimming cut 5 bases from V and 5 bases from J; bases unmatched to any gene: 8. The CDR3 totals 13 residues. Germline V gene sequence: CDR1 DFQATT, CDR2 SNEGSKA (reference sequence).

The rearrangement uses TRBV4-1 and TRBJ1-5; perhaps TRBD1 as D (6 bases). V lost 2 bases and J 4 bases, leaving 12 bases between the germline ends. Germline-derived CDR1 and CDR2 are MGHRA and YSYEKL. The CDR3 totals 15 residues. The CDR3 protein is CASSQQGNGNQPQHF. CDR3 nucleotide sequence: TGCGCCAGCAGCCAACAGGGGAATGGGAATCAGCCCCAGCATTTT.

The CDR3 is CASSHSVDEQYF. The CDR3 nucleotides are TGTGCCAGCAGCCATTCAGTTGACGAGCAGTACTTC. The J gene is TRBJ2-7, the V gene TRBV5-4; D gene unclear. Per the germline V gene, CDR1 is SGHNT and CDR2 is YYREEE (reference sequence). The CDR3 has 12 amino acids. V was pared by 4 bases and J by 5 bases, with 10 bases between.

A few counts support this clonotype. The rearrangement joins TRBV30 to TRBJ2-7; 7 bases line up with TRBD1. Germline V gene lookup returns CDR1 GTSNPN and CDR2 SVGIG (reference sequence). Unmatched junction bases numbered 6, after V lost 3 bases and J lost 7 bases. CDR3 length: 12 amino acids. In DNA, the CDR3 is TGTGCCTGGAGGCTAATGGGACAGGAGCAGTACTTC. Protein: CAWRLMGQEQYF.

The CDR3 here is CASSYRGETQYF. In DNA form, the CDR3 reads TGTGCCAGCAGTTACAGGGGTGAGACCCAGTACTTC. The chain has TRBV6-2 or TRBV6-3 and TRBJ2-5, with D possibly matching TRBD1 (5 bases). Germline loops: CDR1 MNHEY, CDR2 SVGEGT. The CDR3 is 12 residues long. Trimming stripped 2 bases from V and 5 bases from J, with 6 bases between.

CDR3 in amino acids: CASSLLSRRPKETQYF. The CDR3 DNA follows: TGTGCCAGCAGCTTATTGTCAAGGAGGCCGAAAGAGACCCAGTACTTC. The chain recombines TRBV7-9 with TRBJ2-5; a possible D gene is TRBD2 (5 bases). Germline CDR1 and CDR2: SEHNR and FQNEAQ (reference sequence). This CDR3 comprises 16 residues. V lost 2 bases, J lost 3 bases, and 16 bases lay in between.

This clonotype was counted a few times. The chain has TRBV5-1 and TRBJ2-2; D possibly corresponds to TRBD1 (6 bases). The CDR3 consists of 13 residues. The V gene lost 2 bases and the J gene lost 5 bases, with 7 bases spanning the gap. Germline V CDR1 and CDR2: SGHRS, YFSETQ. The CDR3 DNA follows: TGCGCCAGCAGCTTAGGACAGACCGGGGAGCTGTTTTTT. This encodes CASSLGQTGELFF.

The rearrangement links TRBV7-2 to TRBJ1-6, with 7 bases matching TRBD1. The CDR3 is 15 amino acids. Per the germline V gene, CDR1 is SGHTA and CDR2 is FQGNSA. The junction had 6 bases not matched to a gene; V was cut back by 2 bases and J by 8 bases. In nucleotides, the CDR3 is TGTGCCAGCAGCTTAAACGCAGGGGGTTATTCACCCCTCCACTTT. Encoded protein: CASSLNAGGYSPLHF.

This clonotype turned up a few times. V gene TRBV4-1 combines with J gene TRBJ1-1, with 8 bases that match TRBD1. The CDR3 has 13 residues. The germline CDR1 and CDR2 sequences are MGHRA and YSYEKL. Trimming cost V 4 bases and J 4 bases; bases outside gene matches: 2. The CDR3 here is CASSRTGGTEAFF. The CDR3 nucleotides read TGCGCCAGCAGCCGTACAGGGGGCACTGAAGCTTTCTTT.

This clonotype appeared a few times. The rearrangement links TRBV4-3 to TRBJ2-2; D not resolved. V lost 3 bases to trimming and J lost 10 bases, with 15 bases between them. The length of the CDR3 is 14 residues. CDR1 LGHNA and CDR2 YSLEER come from the germline V gene. The CDR3 sequence is CASSQTAMDVELFF. Written as DNA, the CDR3 is TGCGCCAGCAGCCAGACCGCGATGGACGTGGAGCTGTTTTTT.

This clonotype was detected a few times. This chain connects TRBV7-9 to TRBJ2-1; tentatively, D is TRBD2 (5 bases). In germline, CDR1 is SEHNR, CDR2 FQNEAQ (reference sequence). V was cut by 10 bases and J by 8 bases, with 24 bases left in between. This CDR3 has 15 residues. The CDR3 region has the DNA TGTGCCATCCCCCTCCGGGATAGCGCGGTCTATGAGCAGTTCTTC. Translation gives CAIPLRDSAVYEQFF. The whole variable domain, remainder taken from reference TRBV7-9 and TRBJ2-1, is DTGVSQNPRHKITKRGQNVTFRCDPISEHNRLYWYRQTLGQGPEFLTYFQNEAQLEKSRLLSDRFSAERPKGSFSTLEIQRTEQGDSAMYLCAIPLRDSAVYEQFFGPGTRLTVL.

This clonotype showed up just a few times. The chain uses TRBV20-1 and TRBJ2-7, with D unresolved. The V end lost 3 bases, the J end lost 1 base, and 7 bases lay between the germline ends. Germline assignment: CDR1 DFQATT and CDR2 SNEGSKA (reference sequence). The CDR3 totals 12 residues. CDR3 region: CSASSISYEQYV. The CDR3 DNA reads TGCAGTGCTAGTTCCATTTCCTACGAGCAGTACGTC.

This clonotype was seen more than once but under ten times. This sequence joins TRBV29-1 and TRBJ2-3, with 7 bases identical to TRBD1. Germline lookup yields CDR1 SQVTM and CDR2 ANQGSEA. This CDR3 comprises 16 residues. Trimming removed 2 bases from V and 2 bases from J; junction bases left unmatched: 10. The chain's CDR3 is CSVERNTGEFTDTQYF. CDR3 nucleotide sequence: TGCAGCGTTGAAAGAAATACAGGGGAATTCACAGATACGCAGTATTTT.

This clonotype was counted only a few times. The gene calls are TRBV28 and TRBJ2-7, with 10 bases matching TRBD1. Germline values: CDR1 MDHEN, CDR2 SYDVKM. With 8 bases clipped from V and 2 bases from J, the junction kept 3 bases outside the gene matches. The CDR3 is 13 amino acids. The CDR3 sequence is CASRDRGTYEQYV. CDR3 coding DNA: TGTGCCAGCCGGGACAGGGGCACCTACGAGCAGTACGTC.

This clonotype was recorded at least ten times. The chain employs TRBV9 and TRBJ2-1; 13 bases agree with TRBD2. Per the germline V gene, CDR1 is SGDLS and CDR2 is YYNGEE. The CDR3 sequence is 16 residues long. V lost 6 bases to trimming and J lost 3 bases; unmatched junction nucleotides: 6. CDR3: CASTPGTSGIYNEQFF. Written as DNA, the CDR3 is TGTGCCAGCACCCCCGGGACTAGCGGGATCTACAATGAGCAGTTCTTC.

This clonotype was seen a handful of times. The chain combines TRBV18 with TRBJ2-7; 7 bases are shared with TRBD1. The CDR3 is 13 amino acids. Germline loops: CDR1 KGHSH, CDR2 LQKENI. The V and J ends lost 2 bases and 4 bases, in that order; junction bases with no gene match: 2. The CDR3, as DNA: TGTGCCAGCTCACCAGTGGGACAGTACGAGCAGTACGTC. It codes for CASSPVGQYEQYV.

This clonotype showed up just once. The chain links TRBV29-1 to TRBJ2-5, with D perhaps being TRBD1 or TRBD2 (5 bases each). This CDR3 contains 12 residues. V lost 7 bases to trimming and J lost 7 bases, with 16 bases between them. In germline, CDR1 is SQVTM, CDR2 ANQGSEA. CDR3 amino acids: CSASGDEGTQYF. The CDR3, as DNA: TGCAGCGCCTCCGGGGACGAGGGGACCCAGTACTTC.